This TCR beta chain was retrieved from a study of T cell repertoires in cytomegalovirus infection. Turning to the study itself: The public TCR beta signatures pointed to both CMV infection and matching HLA type. Study results and limitations: The cumulative frequency of public TCR beta families identified carriers of CMV plus the relevant HLA. HLA-C-restricted CMV clonotypes gave the most frequent clonotype in two of eight donors.

This clonotype has ten or more counts. Its cognate antigen is unknown. TCRdb called the reads again in MiXCR, with one record for every CDR3 protein. The profile covers hundreds of thousands of distinct CDR3 sequences, with 15% to 20% appearing a single time and around 12% taken by the ten largest. The CDR3 length is 15 residues. V lost 5 bases and J 4 bases, leaving 17 bases between the germline ends. Germline CDR1 and CDR2: SGHVS and FNYEAQ. This clonotype originated in a human donor in good health (CMV status not recorded). Some clones in this sample may be carry-over from other donors' samples. The chain uses TRBV7-6 and TRBJ1-1, with a tentative D call TRBD1 (6 bases). Source material: PBMCs. The CDR3 DNA reads TGTGCCAGCAGCCTAAGCGGGGGCCTGGGCACTGAAGCTTTCTTT. As protein: CASSLSGGLGTEAFF.